This T cell receptor beta chain stems from a study of T cell repertoires in cytomegalovirus infection. Broader study findings: Carriers of CMV and the relevant HLA type were discriminated by public TCR beta frequency. CMV-specific TCR beta clonotypes restricted by HLA-C were the ones dominating the ex vivo response.

About this clonotype: Its antigen is as yet unknown.

TCRdb reprocessed the reads via MiXCR and lists one record per CDR3 protein. The sample includes a few hundred thousand distinct CDR3 sequences, 9% to 9.5% seen only once; the top ten take about 4.5%. CDR1 MDHEN and CDR2 SYDVKM come from the germline V gene. CDR3 length: 16 residues. Germline trimming cut 5 bases from V and 1 base from J; bases unmatched to any gene: 7. The specimen was PBMCs. This chain joins TRBV28 and TRBJ2-3; 9 nucleotides match TRBD1. The sequence was collected from a human donor in good health (CMV status not recorded). Some clones in this sample may be carry-over from other donors' samples. The DNA of the CDR3 is TGTGCCAGCAGTCCCGGACAGGGGATGGGCACAGATACGCAGTATTTT. This translates into CASSPGQGMGTDTQYF.